This T cell receptor (beta chain) was sequenced in a study of CD8+CD57+ T cells in acquired aplastic anemia. The wider study: The average for DNA from sorted CD4+ and CD8+ cells was about 3.3 ug. Study observations and caveats: CD8+ Simpson's diversity showed no significant patient-control difference. The number of CD8+ CDR3 sequences shared by patients and controls was about 27.

About this clonotype: Its antigen is currently unknown.

This CDR3 spans 14 amino acids. The germline CDR1 and CDR2 sequences are MGHRA and YSYEKL. V lost 1 base and J lost 2, with 9 bases in between. Genomic DNA constituted the template upon which TCR beta VDJ and CDR3 profiling was performed. TCRdb processed the reads anew with MiXCR; each CDR3 protein has one entry. The sample consists of about 270,000 distinct CDR3 sequences, 55% to 65% of them appearing once. V is TRBV4-1 and J is TRBJ2-7; maybe TRBD1 (6 bases). The source material was sorted CD4+, CD8+, or CD8+CD57+ T cells (not recorded which) from PBMCs. This sequence was found in a human donor with severe aplastic anemia or a healthy control (not recorded which). The CDR3 nucleotides are TGCGCCAGCAGCCAAGTACGGGACACCTACGAGCAGTACTTC. Its translation is CASSQVRDTYEQYF.